One T cell receptor beta chain is described in this entry. Antigen specificity is unknown. This CDR3 is built from 15 residues. Per the germline V gene, CDR1 is SGHKS and CDR2 is YYEKEE (reference sequence). V was shortened by 0 bases and J by 0 bases, with 9 bases between the two germline ends. This specimen comes from a study of cytotoxic CD8 clonotypes in ibrutinib-treated CLL. Notes on the study in general: Clonality correlated strongly with circulating CD8+ T cells and exceeded age-matched healthy donors at baseline. Rising at ibrutinib response, clonality subsequently fell back toward baseline at progression. There were few public clonotypes, and on treatment they contracted or stayed stable.

Libraries were prepared by immunoSEQ multiplex PCR; TCRdb keeps only in-frame clonotypes and omits some of them. The table records about 5,100 clones, 65% to 70% of them present only once. The sequenced sample was PBMCs, obtained before ibrutinib treatment. The origin of this receptor is a human donor with chronic lymphocytic leukemia. V and J are TRBV5-5 and TRBJ2-5; D gene unclear. This chain's CDR3 is CASSLEYSYQETQYF. In nucleotides, the CDR3 is TGTGCCAGCAGCTTGGAGTACAGCTACCAAGAGACCCAGTACTTC.